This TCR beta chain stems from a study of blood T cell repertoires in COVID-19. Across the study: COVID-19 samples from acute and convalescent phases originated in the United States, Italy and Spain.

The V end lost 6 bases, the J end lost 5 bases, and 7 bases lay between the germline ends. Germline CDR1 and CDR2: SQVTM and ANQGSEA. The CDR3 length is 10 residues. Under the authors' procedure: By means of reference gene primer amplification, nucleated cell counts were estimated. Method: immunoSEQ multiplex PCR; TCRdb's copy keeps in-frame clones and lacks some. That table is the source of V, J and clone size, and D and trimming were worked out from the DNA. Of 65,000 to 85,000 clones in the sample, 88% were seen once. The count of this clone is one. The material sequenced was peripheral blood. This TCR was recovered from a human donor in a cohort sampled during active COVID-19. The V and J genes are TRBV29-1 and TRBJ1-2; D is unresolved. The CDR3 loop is CSVNFYGYTF. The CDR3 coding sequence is TGCAGCGTAAACTTTTATGGCTACACCTTC.